The rows below give T cell receptor beta chains drawn from one sample of a study of glioma-infiltrating T cells after dendritic cell vaccination. Profiled with immunoSEQ multiplex PCR; TCRdb holds only in-frame clones, not every one. This sample yields some 91,000 clones, of which roughly 77% are seen a single time; roughly 2.1% belongs to the top ten. Here the sequenced sample was blood, taken after dendritic cell vaccination. The receptors here all came from a human donor with glioblastoma. CDR3s include the opening cysteine and the closing phenylalanine or tryptophan. D genes are given only for firm matches. The listing skips clone size in some rows; elsewhere it reads once, few, many or a size class.

>.|TRBV28|.|TRBJ1-2
TGTGCCAGCCAGGGACGGGGGGCGGCTAACTATGGCTACACCTTC
CASQGRGAANYGYTF
>.|TRBV30|.|TRBJ1-2
TGTGCCTACCAAAGGGACACCCAGTATGGCTACACCTTC
CAYQRDTQYGYTF
>.|TRBV6-1|.|TRBJ2-3
TGTGCCAGCAGTGCTCTCCCAGATACGCAGTATTTT
CASSALPDTQYF
>TRBD2|TRBV30|once|TRBJ2-3
TGTGCCTGGACACTAGCGGGAGTGAATACGCAGTATTTT
CAWTLAGVNTQYF
>.|TRBV18|.|TRBJ1-3
TGTGCCAGCTCACCCCTGGTCCCACGCGCCGACTCTGGAAACACCATATATTTT
CASSPLVPRADSGNTIYF
>.|TRBV9|once|TRBJ2-1
TGTGCCAGCAGCGTTGAGGGCTCTAACAATGAGCAGTTCTTC
CASSVEGSNNEQFF
>.|TRBV12-5|.|TRBJ1-5
TGTGCTAGTGGTCCCCCAGGTAGCAATCAGCCCCAGCATTTT
CASGPPGSNQPQHF
>TRBD1|TRBV25-1|.|TRBJ2-7
TGTGCCACCCAATGGGACAGGGGTTTAGCCCTACCCAACGAGCAGTACTTC
CATQWDRGLALPNEQYF
>.|TRBV6-5|few|TRBJ1-5
TGTGCCAGCAGTGAAAGACAGGTTAACCAGCCCCAGCATTTT
CASSERQVNQPQHF
>.|TRBV30|.|TRBJ1-3
TGTGCCTGGAGCGGCGACAGAACTCGCTCTGGAAACACCATATATTTT
CAWSGDRTRSGNTIYF
>.|TRBV11-2|.|TRBJ1-1
TGTGCCAGCAGCACGATGGGAGAGCCTGAAGCTTTCTTT
CASSTMGEPEAFF
>.|TRBV10-3|once|TRBJ1-4
TGTGCCATCAGTGATATGCAGGGATGGGGTGAAAAACTGTTTTTT
CAISDMQGWGEKLFF
>.|TRBV29-1|.|TRBJ1-5
TGCAGCCTCGTAATGGCCAGGGATGAGGTTTATAGCAATCAGCCCCAGCATTTT
CSLVMARDEVYSNQPQHF
>.|TRBV19|.|TRBJ1-1
TGTGCCAGTAGGCCGGGAAACAACACTGAAGCTTTCTTT
CASRPGNNTEAFF
>.|TRBV15|.|TRBJ2-6
TGTGCCACCAGTACGGCGGGCTCTGGGGCCAACGTCCTGACTTTC
CATSTAGSGANVLTF
>TRBD1|TRBV18|.|TRBJ2-7
TGTGCCAGCTCACCAAATCGGACAGGGTACTCCTACGAGCAGTACTTC
CASSPNRTGYSYEQYF
>TRBD1|TRBV29-1|.|TRBJ1-1
TGCAGCGCCAAGGGACAGATGAACACTGAAGCTTTCTTT
CSAKGQMNTEAFF
>.|TRBV27|few|TRBJ2-5
TGTGCCAGCAGTCCTTGGAGCGGGGAGACCCAGTACTTC
CASSPWSGETQYF
>.|TRBV5-1|.|TRBJ1-2
TGCGCCAGCAGCCCCATCGAACAGGGTGTCAACTATGGCTACACCTTC
CASSPIEQGVNYGYTF
>TRBD1|TRBV7-9|.|TRBJ1-2
TGTGCCAGCAGCCTTGGAGGGACAGGGCACTATGGCTACACCTTC
CASSLGGTGHYGYTF
>.|TRBV7-2|.|TRBJ1-1
TGTGCCAGCAGCTTAAAATCGGGGCGGGGCACTGAAGCTTTCTTT
CASSLKSGRGTEAFF
>TRBD2|TRBV27|.|TRBJ2-2
TGTGCCAGCAGCCATAGGACTAGCGCGGGCGGAAGGGCCGGGGAGCTGTTTTTT
CASSHRTSAGGRAGELFF
>.|TRBV5-8|few|TRBJ1-1
TGTGCCAGCAGCTTTGGGGGGAACCCTGAAGCTTTCTTT
CASSFGGNPEAFF
>TRBD1|TRBV6-5|.|TRBJ1-3
TGTGCCAGCAGTTTGTCCACAGGGGCAGCTGGAAACACCATATATTTT
CASSLSTGAAGNTIYF
>TRBD1|TRBV6-1|.|TRBJ1-5
TGTGCCAGCAGTAGGACAGGGGGCGTTCAGCCCCAGCATTTT
CASSRTGGVQPQHF
>TRBD1|TRBV10-3|few|TRBJ1-1
TGTGCCATCAGCCCTATAACAGGGGAATCGGCGAACACTGAAGCTTTCTTT
CAISPITGESANTEAFF
>TRBD1|TRBV11-2|.|TRBJ2-7
TGTGCCAGCAGCCGGGGACAGGGGTTCGACGAGCAGTACTTC
CASSRGQGFDEQYF